This T cell receptor (beta chain) appears in the sequencing data of a study of T cell responses to AZD1222 COVID-19 vaccine. Using immunoSEQ multiplex PCR, the repertoire was profiled, and TCRdb retains in-frame clones only, with some absent. This table has 150,000 to 190,000 clones, 75% to 95% appearing once. CDR3 size: 15 residues. The V segment lost 0 bases and the J segment 4 bases; nucleotides outside the gene matches: 2. Germline CDR1 is SGHNT and CDR2 is YENEEA. About this clone itself: Its antigen is undetermined.

Findings of the study overall: The donor cohort was predominantly white British with a female majority, and clonal diversity may have been underestimated.

The TCR comes from an adult in good health. The sample consisted of peripheral blood, taken on day 0 of AZD1222 vaccination. This chain joins TRBV11-3 and TRBJ2-2; 7 bases agree with TRBD1. CDR3 sequence reads: CASSLDGQATGELFF. DNA for the CDR3: TGTGCCAGCAGCTTAGATGGACAGGCCACCGGGGAGCTGTTTTTT.